This T cell receptor beta chain stems from a study of control samples from healthy donors and cancer patients. Assay: immunoSEQ multiplex PCR; the TCRdb copy retains only in-frame clones and omits some. The repertoire holds more than 75,000 clones, with around 92% as singletons. V shed 0 bases and J shed 1 base, with 9 bases lying between them. The CDR3 sequence is 15 residues long. Germline CDR1 is SGHTA and CDR2 is FQGTGA. Sequencing was carried out using blood. The chain recombines TRBV7-3 with TRBJ1-1; D is perhaps TRBD1 (6 bases). This receptor was obtained from a man between 45 and 60 years old in good health. The CDR3 nucleotides read TGTGCCAGCAGCTTAACAGGGGGAGGGAACACTGAAGCTTTCTTT. Translation: CASSLTGGGNTEAFF.